The 9 T cell receptor beta chains in this list originate from one sample, sequenced in a study of blood T cell repertoires in COVID-19. Clones were read by immunoSEQ multiplex PCR, and TCRdb kept only the in-frame ones, dropping some. The repertoire holds more than 50,000 clones, with around 80% as singletons. The sample taken for sequencing was peripheral blood. The receptors originated from a human donor in a cohort sampled during active COVID-19.

The rearrangement joins TRBV11-2 to TRBJ1-3; 8 bases line up with TRBD1. The junction had 4 bases not matched to a gene; V was cut back by 5 bases and J by 7 bases. Per germline, CDR1 SGHAT and CDR2 FQNNGV. This CDR3 is 13 amino acids long. CDR3 coding DNA: TGTGCCAGCAGCCGCAGGGGGCTGAACACCATATATTTT. This gives the protein CASSRRGLNTIYF.

This chain joins TRBV7-2 and TRBJ2-3, with D tentatively TRBD2 (6 bases). V gave up 5 bases and J gave up 2 bases, with 14 bases separating them. CDR3 length: 15 amino acids. Germline lookup yields CDR1 SGHTA and CDR2 FQGNSA. As DNA, the CDR3 is TGTGCCAGCAGCCCCCAGGCGGGACCCACAGATACGCAGTATTTT. Translation: CASSPQAGPTDTQYF.

This chain links TRBV27 with TRBJ2-7; the match to TRBD2 covers 7 bases. The germline gives CDR1 MNHEY, CDR2 SMNVEV (reference sequence). Trimming took 4 bases from V and 7 from J; bases not matched to a gene: 16. The CDR3 is made up of 16 amino acids. The CDR3 DNA reads TGTGCCAGCAGTTCGGCTTCTTCCGGGAGGTTTTTGGAGCAGTACTTC. Protein sequence: CASSSASSGRFLEQYF.

The rearrangement joins TRBV3-1 (or the pseudogene TRBV3-2) to TRBJ2-5; tentatively, D is TRBD1 (6 bases). Per germline, CDR1 LGHDT and CDR2 YNNKEL (reference sequence). The CDR3 is made up of 15 amino acids. Between the trimmed V and J ends, which lost 3 bases and 2 bases, there was a span of 13 bases. CDR3 protein: CASSHSETGQETQYF. CDR3 bases: TGTGCCAGCAGCCACAGTGAGACAGGACAAGAGACCCAGTACTTC.

The gene calls are TRBV28 and TRBJ2-7; TRBD1 is a possible D gene (5 bases). The CDR3 sequence is 15 residues long. The V end lost 4 bases, the J end lost 1 base, and 14 bases lay between the germline ends. CDR1 is MDHEN and CDR2 is SYDVKM in the germline V gene. The CDR3 protein is CASSSSQTDSYEQYF. The CDR3 DNA follows: TGTGCCAGCAGTTCCTCCCAGACAGATTCCTACGAGCAGTACTTC. Full variable domain (missing parts from reference TRBV28 and TRBJ2-7): DVKVTQSSRYLVKRTGEKVFLECVQDMDHENMFWYRQDPGLGLRLIYFSYDVKMKEKGDIPEGYSVSREKKERFSLILESASTNQTSMYLCASSSSQTDSYEQYFGPGTRLTVT.

This clone turned up a few times. The V and J genes are TRBV4-1 and TRBJ1-5, with unresolved D. V lost 1 base and J 0 bases, leaving 10 bases between the germline ends. This CDR3 has 16 residues. Germline CDR1 and CDR2: MGHRA and YSYEKL. The CDR3: CASSQGSVYSNQPQHF. The CDR3 nucleotides read TGCGCCAGCAGCCAAGGTTCGGTTTATAGCAATCAGCCCCAGCATTTT.

This chain uses TRBV6-2 or TRBV6-3 with TRBJ2-1, with 7 bases aligning to TRBD2. Losses at the gene ends were 4 bases for V and 7 bases for J; bases not matched to a gene: 10. The length of the CDR3 is 15 residues. Looked up from germline, CDR1 is MNHEY and CDR2 is SVGEGT. CDR3: CASSLPGGSVNEQFF. DNA for the CDR3: TGTGCCAGCAGTTTGCCGGGAGGCTCCGTAAATGAGCAGTTCTTC.

The chain employs TRBV11-2 and TRBJ1-4; D ambiguous. V was cut by 5 bases and J by 8 bases, with 15 bases left in between. Germline CDR1 and CDR2: SGHAT and FQNNGV. The CDR3 is 14 amino acids. The CDR3 sequence: CASSRTSRGEKLFF. The CDR3 nucleotides are TGTGCCAGCAGCAGGACTTCCCGCGGAGAAAAACTGTTTTTT.

This chain joins TRBV2 and TRBJ2-6, with 11 bases identical to TRBD1. With 8 bases clipped from V and 0 bases from J, the junction kept 0 bases outside the gene matches. Germline V gene lookup returns CDR1 SNHLY and CDR2 FYNNEI. There are 15 residues in the CDR3. The CDR3 loop is CASGTGGSGANVLTF. The CDR3 region has the DNA TGTGCCAGCGGGACAGGGGGCTCTGGGGCCAACGTCCTGACTTTC. The variable domain in full, completed from reference TRBV2 and TRBJ2-6, reads EPEVTQTPSHQVTQMGQEVILRCVPISNHLYFYWYRQILGQKVEFLVSFYNNEISEKSEIFDDQFSVERPDGSNFTLKIRSTKLEDSAMYFCASGTGGSGANVLTFGAGSRLTVL.